Shown below are 18 T cell receptor beta chains from a single sample sequenced in a study of blood T cell repertoires in COVID-19. Produced via immunoSEQ multiplex PCR; TCRdb's table is partial and in-frame only. In the table there are 110,000 or so clones, around nine tenths of which are singletons. The sequenced material came from peripheral blood. The origin of the receptors is a woman aged 45-59 years with acute or convalescent COVID-19.

The J gene is TRBJ1-5, the V gene TRBV9; 7 nucleotides agree with TRBD1. Germline CDR1 SGDLS, CDR2 YYNGEE. Trimming cost V 3 bases and J 4 bases; bases outside gene matches: 4. This CDR3 is 14 amino acids long. The CDR3 here is CASSEGQTNQPQHF. CDR3 bases: TGTGCCAGCAGCGAGGGACAGACGAATCAGCCCCAGCATTTT.

J is TRBJ1-1 and V is TRBV27; D not certain. The V end lost 0 bases, the J end lost 3 bases, and 5 bases lay between the germline ends. This CDR3 has 13 amino acids. The germline V gene has CDR1 MNHEY and CDR2 SMNVEV (reference sequence). The CDR3 sequence is CASSLSPDTEAFF. The CDR3 DNA reads as TGTGCCAGCAGTTTATCCCCCGACACTGAAGCTTTCTTT.

The sample holds one count of this clone. The CDR3 loop is CASSPYSPDNSNQPQHF. CDR3 coding DNA: TGTGCCAGCAGTCCCTACTCCCCGGACAATAGCAATCAGCCCCAGCATTTT. The chain recombines TRBV6-2 or TRBV6-3 with TRBJ1-5, with D perhaps matching TRBD1 (5 bases). V was trimmed by 5 bases and J by 0 bases, leaving 17 bases between them. The CDR3 totals 17 residues. Germline CDR1 and CDR2: MNHEY and SVGEGT.

V usage is TRBV9 and J usage is TRBJ2-2; perhaps TRBD1 as D (5 bases). CDR3 size: 19 residues. CDR1 is SGDLS and CDR2 is YYNGEE in the germline V gene. With 0 bases removed from V and 4 bases from J, the gap between germline ends came to 22 bases. In DNA form, the CDR3 reads TGTGCCAGCAGCGTAGCCCCATTACACCAGGGCGGATTCACCGGGGAGCTGTTTTTT. It encodes CASSVAPLHQGGFTGELFF.

The chain carries TRBV11-2 and TRBJ2-7; no reliable D call. V was pared by 1 base and J by 4 bases, with 8 bases between. Germline assignment: CDR1 SGHAT and CDR2 FQNNGV. The CDR3 runs to 13 residues. CDR3 sequence: CASSLALTYEQYF. The CDR3, as DNA: TGTGCCAGCAGCTTAGCCCTTACTTACGAGCAGTACTTC.

The chain combines TRBV7-8 with TRBJ2-3, with a possible D match to TRBD2 (5 bases). Between the trimmed V and J ends, which lost 1 base and 1 base, there was a span of 6 bases. The length of the CDR3 is 14 residues. From germline, CDR1 is SGHVS and CDR2 FQNEAQ. The CDR3 loop reads CASSLVRGTDTQYF. The CDR3 DNA is TGTGCCAGCAGCTTAGTGCGGGGCACAGATACGCAGTATTTT.

The chain has TRBV10-2 and TRBJ2-3; 13 nucleotides agree with TRBD2. Germline V lookup: CDR1 WSHSY, CDR2 SAAADI. The junction had 6 bases not matched to a gene; V was cut back by 6 bases and J by 3 bases. The CDR3 contains 16 residues. CDR3 loop: CASSIGLAGETDTQYF. CDR3 bases: TGCGCCAGCAGCATAGGACTAGCGGGAGAGACAGATACGCAGTATTTT.

This chain links TRBV11-2 with TRBJ1-1; TRBD1 aligns across 7 bases. Unmatched junction bases numbered 7, after V lost 5 bases and J lost 1 base. Germline lookup yields CDR1 SGHAT and CDR2 FQNNGV. The CDR3 covers 15 residues. The CDR3 region is CASSRVGQTNTEAFF. CDR3 sequence (DNA): TGTGCCAGCAGCCGAGTGGGACAGACGAACACTGAAGCTTTCTTT.

The chain joins TRBV28 to TRBJ2-3; D is possibly TRBD1 (5 bases). V dropped 3 bases and J dropped 2 bases, with 12 bases sitting between them. Per the germline V gene, CDR1 is MDHEN and CDR2 is SYDVKM. The CDR3 sequence is 15 residues long. The CDR3 sequence is CASSFATGPTDTQYF. The DNA for the CDR3 is TGTGCCAGCAGTTTTGCCACAGGACCCACAGATACGCAGTATTTT.

This chain uses TRBV5-1 with TRBJ1-2; 11 bases agree with TRBD1. Germline loops: CDR1 SGHRS, CDR2 YFSETQ. V gave up 4 bases and J gave up 8 bases; unmatched junction bases: 4. The CDR3 sequence is 13 residues long. The CDR3 nucleotides are TGCGCCAGCAGCATGGACAGGGGGCGAGGCTACACCTTC. Translation: CASSMDRGRGYTF.

This chain connects TRBV21-1 to TRBJ2-7; the tabulated D call, TRBD2, remains unverified against the DNA. TRBV21-1 is designated a pseudogene. CDR3 length: 24 residues. The CDR3: CASSKSLGTGDRLAGGPFVNEQYF. The CDR3 coding sequence is TGTGCCAGCAGCAAATCCCTAGGGACAGGGGATAGACTAGCGGGAGGACCTTTCGTAAACGAGCAGTACTTC.

This chain links TRBV25-1 with TRBJ1-5; possibly TRBD1 for D (5 bases). Germline assignment: CDR1 MGHDK and CDR2 SYGVNS. Deletions cut 4 bases from V and 6 bases from J, with 13 bases between. This CDR3 spans 14 amino acids. This CDR3 reads CASSGTGGRQPQHF. The CDR3 nucleotides are TGTGCCAGCAGTGGTACGGGGGGACGTCAGCCCCAGCATTTT.

CDR3 coding DNA: TGTGCCAGCAACGTGGGGGCAGCTTTCTCCTACGAGCAGTACTTC. As protein: CASNVGAAFSYEQYF. The chain has TRBV7-9 and TRBJ2-7, with D possibly matching TRBD1 (6 bases). The germline gives CDR1 SEHNR, CDR2 FQNEAQ (reference sequence). The CDR3 sequence is 15 residues long. V lost 7 bases to trimming and J lost 0 bases, with 16 bases between them.

This clone was seen a few times. The chain carries TRBV7-9 and TRBJ2-3; 13 nucleotides match TRBD2. V was clipped by 5 bases and J by 4 bases; unmatched bases: 0. CDR3 length: 14 amino acids. The V gene's germline CDR1 is SEHNR and CDR2 FQNEAQ (reference sequence). CDR3 region: CASSGLAGADTQYF. The CDR3 nucleotides read TGTGCCAGCAGCGGACTAGCGGGGGCAGATACGCAGTATTTT.

Only a few counts were recorded for this clone. The rearrangement uses TRBV7-9 and TRBJ2-7; weak D call: TRBD2 (6 bases). The CDR3 has 15 amino acids. CDR1 and CDR2 (germline): SEHNR, FQNEAQ (reference sequence). Trimming left V 4 bases short and J 7 bases short, with 20 bases between. The CDR3 loop is CASSYSGSVSGEQYF. CDR3 in DNA: TGTGCCAGCAGCTACTCCGGTTCCGTAAGCGGGGAGCAGTACTTC.

The chain links TRBV6-2 or TRBV6-3 to TRBJ1-5; unclear D gene. V was pared by 2 bases and J by 2 bases, with 7 bases between. Germline CDR1 reads MNHEY; CDR2 reads SVGEGT. The CDR3 covers 14 residues. The DNA for the CDR3 is TGTGCCAGCAGTTACATGCAGGGCAATCAGCCCCAGCATTTT. It codes for CASSYMQGNQPQHF.

J is TRBJ1-2 and V is TRBV13; 7 bases match TRBD1. The CDR3 runs to 15 residues. CDR1 and CDR2 from the germline V gene are PRHDT and FYEKMQ (reference sequence). J lost 4 bases, V lost 5 bases, and 10 bases had no gene match. The CDR3 reads CASSVDRVLAYGYTF. The CDR3 nucleotides are TGTGCCAGCAGCGTAGACAGGGTTCTCGCCTATGGCTACACCTTC.

The chain is built from TRBV7-9 and TRBJ1-4; tentatively, D is TRBD1 (5 bases). The CDR3 totals 15 residues. Trimming shortened V by 5 bases and J by 3 bases, and 13 bases separated the two germline ends. CDR1 SEHNR and CDR2 FQNEAQ come from the germline V gene (reference sequence). CDR3 sequence (DNA): TGTGCCAGCAGCCCCCTGTGGGGCCCTAATGAAAAACTGTTTTTT. Protein product: CASSPLWGPNEKLFF.